These 32 T cell receptor beta chains share one sample of origin, sequenced in a study of beta chain features in type 1 diabetes. Findings of the study overall: Type 1 diabetes patients showed a moderate but significant shortening of TCRB CDR3s in all four CD4+ subsets.

Reverse transcribing all isolated RNA meant expressed TCRB transcripts were sequenced. Clones were sequenced by immunoSEQ multiplex PCR, and TCRdb holds only the in-frame ones, with some missing. The sample has around 16,000 clones, 70% seen once. Their specific antigens are unknown. Material for sequencing was stem cell memory CD4+ T cells from blood. The receptors derive from a man aged 25 to 45 with type 1 diabetes.

The chain is built from TRBV5-4 and TRBJ2-7; maybe TRBD2 (5 bases). There are 14 residues in the CDR3. Trimming took off 4 bases at V and 6 bases at J, with 17 bases between the two ends. CDR1 is SGHNT, CDR2 YYREEE, per germline (reference sequence). The CDR3 spells CASSPDGGRGEQYF. CDR3 sequence (DNA): TGTGCCAGCAGCCCGGACGGCGGCCGGGGCGAGCAGTACTTC.

This clone was recorded once. The chain uses TRBV5-5 and TRBJ2-7, with 7 bases identical to TRBD1. With 3 bases clipped from V and 7 bases from J, the junction kept 4 bases outside the gene matches. This CDR3 contains 12 residues. The germline gives CDR1 SGHKS, CDR2 YYEKEE (reference sequence). CDR3 in DNA: TGTGCCAGCAGCTCACAGGGGCGGGAGCAGTACTTC. It is translated as CASSSQGREQYF. The full variable domain, completed using reference TRBV5-5 and TRBJ2-7, is DAGVTQSPTHLIKTRGQQVTLRCSPISGHKSVSWYQQVLGQGPQFIFQYYEKEERGRGNFPDRFSARQFPNYSSELNVNALLLGDSALYLCASSSQGREQYFGPGTRLTVT.

The genes are TRBV19 and TRBJ2-6, with D tentatively TRBD2 (5 bases). V was shortened by 6 bases and J by 2 bases, with 11 bases between the two germline ends. Germline CDR1 is LNHDA and CDR2 is SQIVND (reference sequence). This CDR3 comprises 15 residues. The DNA for the CDR3 is TGTGCCAGTAGCCCCCAGGAGGCTGGGGCCAACGTCCTGACTTTC. It yields the protein CASSPQEAGANVLTF. The whole variable domain, remainder taken from reference TRBV19 and TRBJ2-6, is DGGITQSPKYLFRKEGQNVTLSCEQNLNHDAMYWYRQDPGQGLRLIYYSQIVNDFQKGDIAEGYSVSREKKESFPLTVTSAQKNPTAFYLCASSPQEAGANVLTFGAGSRLTVL.

The rearrangement joins TRBV19 to TRBJ1-5; the D is unclear. Germline CDR1 is LNHDA and CDR2 is SQIVND (reference sequence). V dropped 5 bases and J dropped 7 bases, with 12 bases sitting between them. The CDR3 runs 13 residues. The CDR3 DNA is TGTGCCAGTAGTCCAAGTGAGCTACAGCCCCAGCATTTT. The encoded protein is CASSPSELQPQHF. Complete variable domain (other parts from reference TRBV19 and TRBJ1-5): DGGITQSPKYLFRKEGQNVTLSCEQNLNHDAMYWYRQDPGQGLRLIYYSQIVNDFQKGDIAEGYSVSREKKESFPLTVTSAQKNPTAFYLCASSPSELQPQHFGDGTRLSIL.

The chain combines TRBV11-2 with TRBJ2-2; D is unclear. V was cut by 4 bases and J by 1 base, with 4 bases left in between. The length of the CDR3 is 13 residues. Germline assignment: CDR1 SGHAT and CDR2 FQNNGV. Written as DNA, the CDR3 is TGTGCCAGCAGCTCCCAGAACACCGGGGAGCTGTTTTTT. Translating gives CASSSQNTGELFF.

The chain recombines TRBV7-9 with TRBJ1-2, with D perhaps matching TRBD1 (5 bases). Germline V lookup: CDR1 SEHNR, CDR2 FQNEAQ (reference sequence). The length of the CDR3 is 16 residues. V gave up 5 bases and J gave up 7 bases, with 23 bases separating them. This CDR3 reads CASSLLGATERVGYTF. CDR3 DNA sequence: TGTGCCAGCAGCCTCCTTGGGGCCACCGAGAGAGTTGGCTACACCTTC.

The chain employs TRBV7-3 and TRBJ1-5; D is unresolved. Trimming stripped 5 bases from V and 6 bases from J, with 11 bases between. This CDR3 has 13 residues. Per germline, CDR1 SGHTA and CDR2 FQGTGA. CDR3 loop: CASSKGEGQPQHF. The CDR3 DNA is TGTGCCAGCAGCAAAGGCGAGGGTCAGCCCCAGCATTTT.

The chain has TRBV5-1 and TRBJ2-5, with 7 nucleotides matching TRBD1. V lost 0 bases to trimming and J lost 11 bases; unmatched junction nucleotides: 10. The CDR3 contains 14 residues. From germline, CDR1 is SGHRS and CDR2 YFSETQ. Here the CDR3 DNA reads TGCGCCAGCAGCTTGGTTGAGGGGGCAGGTGAGCAGTACTTC. Amino acids: CASSLVEGAGEQYF.

The V call is TRBV14, the J call TRBJ2-1, with 7 bases matching TRBD1. Germline V lookup: CDR1 SGHDN, CDR2 FVKESK. The CDR3 totals 14 residues. V lost 2 bases to trimming and J lost 5 bases; unmatched junction nucleotides: 3. CDR3 sequence (DNA): TGTGCCAGCAGCCAATTAGACAGGGACAATGAGCAGTTCTTC. Translated, it gives CASSQLDRDNEQFF.

This chain connects TRBV5-1 to TRBJ2-2, with a possible D match to TRBD1 (5 bases). Germline-derived CDR1 and CDR2 are SGHRS and YFSETQ. The V and J ends lost 3 bases and 4 bases respectively, with 13 bases between them. The CDR3 extends over 15 amino acids. DNA of the CDR3: TGCGCCAGCAGCTGGGGCCAGACTGTCACCGGGGAGCTGTTTTTT. The encoded protein is CASSWGQTVTGELFF.

The chain employs TRBV5-4 and TRBJ2-5; tentatively, D is TRBD2 (6 bases). This CDR3 is 11 amino acids long. V lost 0 bases to trimming and J lost 11 bases, with 8 bases between them. Germline V gene sequence: CDR1 SGHNT, CDR2 YYREEE (reference sequence). The CDR3 nucleotides are TGTGCCAGCAGCTTGGCGGGAGCGCAGTACTTC. Translating gives CASSLAGAQYF.

The table lists this clone with a count of one. In DNA form, the CDR3 reads TGTGCCAGCAGTAACAGCGGGGGGGCCCTTGAGCAGTTCTTC. It encodes CASSNSGGALEQFF. The chain employs TRBV6-4 and TRBJ2-1; 10 positions agree with TRBD2. The CDR3 covers 14 residues. Germline trimming cut 5 bases from V and 9 bases from J; bases unmatched to any gene: 7. Germline-derived CDR1 and CDR2 are MRHNA and SNTAGT.

The V gene is TRBV27, the J gene TRBJ2-5; 7 positions match TRBD1. Looked up from germline, CDR1 is MNHEY and CDR2 is SMNVEV (reference sequence). Trimming cost V 4 bases and J 5 bases; bases outside gene matches: 10. There are 15 residues in the CDR3. Written as DNA, the CDR3 is TGTGCCAGCAGTTCGCCCAGGGGGAAGTCGGAGACCCAGTACTTC. Translating gives CASSSPRGKSETQYF.

This clone has a handful of counts. V usage is TRBV15 and J usage is TRBJ2-4, with a weak D call TRBD1 (6 bases). Trimming took off 0 bases at V and 2 bases at J, with 11 bases between the two ends. The CDR3 loop spans 16 amino acids. CDR1 is LNHNV, CDR2 YYDKDF, per germline (reference sequence). The CDR3 DNA sequence: TGTGCCACCAGCAGAGATAGTAGGGGGACCAAAAACATTCAGTACTTC. This translates into CATSRDSRGTKNIQYF.

This chain uses TRBV2 with TRBJ1-1, with D tentatively TRBD1 (5 bases). The germline V gene has CDR1 SNHLY and CDR2 FYNNEI. Trimming pared 3 bases from V and 5 bases from J, leaving 10 bases between. This CDR3 contains 13 residues. CDR3 sequence: CASSEEGLTEAFF. The DNA for the CDR3 is TGTGCCAGCAGTGAGGAGGGACTGACTGAAGCTTTCTTT.

This chain joins TRBV6-5 and TRBJ2-3, with D possibly matching TRBD1 (5 bases). Germline V CDR1 and CDR2: MNHEY, SVGAGI. V was trimmed by 2 bases and J by 3 bases, leaving 9 bases between them. CDR3 size: 14 residues. The CDR3 reads CASSYGPGTDTQYF. DNA for the CDR3: TGTGCCAGCAGTTACGGGCCAGGGACAGATACGCAGTATTTT.

The rearrangement links TRBV19 to TRBJ2-6; the D gene is possibly TRBD1 (6 bases). Germline loops: CDR1 LNHDA, CDR2 SQIVND (reference sequence). The CDR3 has 17 amino acids. V was pared by 3 bases and J by 4 bases, with 16 bases between. In nucleotides, the CDR3 is TGTGCCAGTAGTATGGGGCTGACAGGTTTCGGGGCCAACGTCCTGACTTTC. Translated, it gives CASSMGLTGFGANVLTF. Looking up the rest from reference TRBV19 and TRBJ2-6 gives the full variable domain: DGGITQSPKYLFRKEGQNVTLSCEQNLNHDAMYWYRQDPGQGLRLIYYSQIVNDFQKGDIAEGYSVSREKKESFPLTVTSAQKNPTAFYLCASSMGLTGFGANVLTFGAGSRLTVL.

V gene TRBV6-5 combines with J gene TRBJ2-1, with 8 nucleotides matching TRBD2. V was clipped by 0 bases and J by 7 bases; unmatched bases: 8. The CDR3 is made up of 16 amino acids. The germline gives CDR1 MNHEY, CDR2 SVGAGI. In DNA form, the CDR3 reads TGTGCCAGCAGTTACTCTACGGGGGGGTCGTTGAATGAGCAGTTCTTC. Translated, it gives CASSYSTGGSLNEQFF.

The chain links TRBV7-2 to TRBJ2-3, with 10 nucleotides matching TRBD2. Germline CDR1 and CDR2: SGHTA and FQGNSA. The CDR3 has 16 residues. V was pared by 2 bases and J by 3 bases, with 5 bases of the junction left unmatched. The CDR3 spells CASSLMVAGGTDTQYF. The CDR3 nucleotides are TGTGCCAGCAGCTTAATGGTAGCGGGGGGAACAGATACGCAGTATTTT.

V and J are TRBV7-2 and TRBJ2-3, with 15 bases matching TRBD2. The CDR3 covers 20 residues. The J segment lost 5 bases and the V segment lost 0 bases, leaving 12 bases of the junction unmatched. Germline V gene data show CDR1 as SGHTA and CDR2 as FQGNSA. The CDR3: CASSLARNPGLAGGQDTQYF. The CDR3 DNA is TGTGCCAGCAGCTTAGCTCGTAACCCGGGACTAGCGGGGGGACAAGATACGCAGTATTTT.

The gene calls are TRBV4-1 and TRBJ2-3; D not certain. The V end lost 1 base, the J end lost 5 bases, and 4 bases lay between the germline ends. CDR1 and CDR2 from the germline V gene are MGHRA and YSYEKL. The CDR3 consists of 12 residues. CDR3 in amino acids: CASSQVQDTQYF. The CDR3 DNA reads TGCGCCAGCAGCCAAGTACAAGATACGCAGTATTTT.

The chain joins TRBV7-2 to TRBJ2-1, with D unresolved. The CDR3 sequence is 14 residues long. The germline V gene encodes CDR1 SGHTA and CDR2 FQGNSA. The V and J ends lost 1 base and 9 bases respectively, with 13 bases between them. The DNA of the CDR3 is TGTGCCAGCAGCTTAGGCCCTAGTTTCCTTGAGCAGTTCTTC. This translates into CASSLGPSFLEQFF.

The rearrangement joins TRBV4-1 to TRBJ2-3, with 10 bases aligning to TRBD2. CDR1 and CDR2 from the germline V gene are MGHRA and YSYEKL. V shed 4 bases and J 6 bases; nucleotides not matched to a gene: 10. The CDR3 runs to 16 residues. CDR3 protein: CASSLLSGGGIDTQYF. The CDR3, as DNA: TGCGCCAGCAGCCTGTTAAGCGGGGGGGGTATCGATACGCAGTATTTT.

The V and J genes are TRBV10-3 and TRBJ2-6, with D tentatively TRBD1 (6 bases). This CDR3 contains 14 residues. The V gene's germline CDR1 is ENHRY and CDR2 SYGVKD. V gave up 6 bases and J gave up 2 bases, with 8 bases separating them. CDR3 protein: CAIRDSTGANVLTF. The CDR3 nucleotides read TGTGCCATCAGGGACAGTACTGGGGCCAACGTCCTGACTTTC.

The V and J genes are TRBV10-3 and TRBJ2-2, with D uncertain. V was clipped by 6 bases and J by 1 base, with 9 bases between them. CDR3 length: 14 residues. Germline V gene lookup returns CDR1 ENHRY and CDR2 SYGVKD. The CDR3 spells CAISPQQNTGELFF. The CDR3 nucleotides read TGTGCCATCAGCCCACAGCAGAACACCGGGGAGCTGTTTTTT.

This chain joins TRBV18 and TRBJ2-4, with TRBD1 identical over 8 bases. CDR1 and CDR2 from the germline V gene are KGHSH and LQKENI. This CDR3 region has 15 residues. Germline trimming cut 6 bases from V and 6 bases from J; bases unmatched to any gene: 10. CDR3 DNA sequence: TGTGCCAGCTCGCGAAACCGGGACAGGATAAACATTCAGTACTTC. It translates to CASSRNRDRINIQYF.

The table lists this clone with a few counts. This chain joins TRBV5-4 and TRBJ2-1; 9 bases match TRBD2. The germline gives CDR1 SGHNT, CDR2 YYREEE (reference sequence). CDR3 length equals 14 residues. J gave up 7 bases and V 4 bases, and 6 bases lay outside the gene matches. In DNA, the CDR3 is TGTGCCAGCAGCCCCGGGACTAGCTTAAATGAGCAGTTCTTC. It yields the protein CASSPGTSLNEQFF.

This chain connects TRBV18 to TRBJ2-5; TRBD1 is a possible D gene (5 bases). Trimming left V 2 bases short and J 4 bases short, with 17 bases between. There are 16 residues in the CDR3. The germline V gene has CDR1 KGHSH and CDR2 LQKENI. CDR3: CASSPNSRAGRETQYF. The DNA for the CDR3 is TGTGCCAGCTCACCAAACAGCAGGGCCGGACGAGAGACCCAGTACTTC.

This clone has a single count. The chain links TRBV5-4 to TRBJ2-3; possibly TRBD1 for D (6 bases). CDR3 length equals 16 residues. Between the trimmed V and J ends, which lost 3 bases and 1 base, there was a span of 15 bases. CDR1 and CDR2 from the germline V gene are SGHNT and YYREEE (reference sequence). The CDR3 nucleotides read TGTGCCAGCAGCTCACAGGGTACCGCGGGCACAGATACGCAGTATTTT. Its protein is CASSSQGTAGTDTQYF.

This clone was observed once. This sequence joins TRBV15 and TRBJ2-1; D might be TRBD1 (6 bases). V was pared by 1 base and J by 8 bases, with 15 bases between. The V gene's germline CDR1 is LNHNV and CDR2 YYDKDF (reference sequence). CDR3 length equals 15 residues. CDR3 coding DNA: TGTGCCACCAGCAGAGGAGGGAACAGGGTGGATGAGCAGTTCTTC. The encoded protein is CATSRGGNRVDEQFF.

This clone has more than one count but fewer than ten. The rearrangement uses TRBV7-2 and TRBJ2-3; 12 bases fit TRBD2. Germline CDR1 and CDR2: SGHTA and FQGNSA. Trimming took 5 bases from V and 0 from J; bases not matched to a gene: 12. The CDR3 runs to 19 residues. CDR3 sequence (DNA): TGTGCCAGCAGCCCTCTGCCCACTAGCGGGGGGCGGAGCACAGATACGCAGTATTTT. This encodes CASSPLPTSGGRSTDTQYF.

The CDR3: CASREYSGELFF. The CDR3 DNA reads as TGTGCCAGCAGGGAGTATTCGGGGGAGCTGTTTTTT. The chain has TRBV6-5 and TRBJ2-2; D unresolved. Germline V gene sequence: CDR1 MNHEY, CDR2 SVGAGI. V was pared by 6 bases and J by 8 bases, with 10 bases between. CDR3 length: 12 amino acids.